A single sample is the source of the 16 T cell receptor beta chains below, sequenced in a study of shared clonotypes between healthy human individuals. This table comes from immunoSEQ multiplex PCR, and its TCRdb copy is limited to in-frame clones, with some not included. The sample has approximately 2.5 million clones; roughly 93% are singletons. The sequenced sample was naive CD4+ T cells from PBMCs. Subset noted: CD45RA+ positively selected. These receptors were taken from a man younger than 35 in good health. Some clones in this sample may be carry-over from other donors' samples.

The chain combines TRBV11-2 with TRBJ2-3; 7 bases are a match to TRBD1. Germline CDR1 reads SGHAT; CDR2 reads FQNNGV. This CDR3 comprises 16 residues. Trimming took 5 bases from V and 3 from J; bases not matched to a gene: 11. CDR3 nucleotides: TGTGCCAGCAGCCCCAGGGGACAGACTACAACAGATACGCAGTATTTT. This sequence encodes CASSPRGQTTTDTQYF.

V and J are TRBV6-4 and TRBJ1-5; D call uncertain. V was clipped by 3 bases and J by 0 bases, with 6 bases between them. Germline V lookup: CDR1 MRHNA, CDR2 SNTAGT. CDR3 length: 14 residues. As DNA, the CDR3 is TGTGCCAGCAGTGATGAGAGTAGCAATCAGCCCCAGCATTTT. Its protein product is CASSDESSNQPQHF.

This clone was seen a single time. As DNA, the CDR3 is TGTGCCACCAGCACGTCGGCGCATCAGCCCCAGCATTTT. Protein product: CATSTSAHQPQHF. V and J are TRBV15 and TRBJ1-5, with D uncertain. With 4 bases removed from V and 5 bases from J, the gap between germline ends came to 9 bases. The germline CDR1 and CDR2 sequences are LNHNV and YYDKDF (reference sequence). There are 13 residues in the CDR3.

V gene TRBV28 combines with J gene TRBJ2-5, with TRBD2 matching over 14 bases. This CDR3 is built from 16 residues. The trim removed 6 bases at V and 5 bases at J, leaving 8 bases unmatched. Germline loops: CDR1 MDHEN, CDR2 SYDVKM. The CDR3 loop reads CASSGGLAGVWETQYF. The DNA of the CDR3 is TGTGCCAGCAGCGGGGGACTAGCGGGAGTTTGGGAGACCCAGTACTTC.

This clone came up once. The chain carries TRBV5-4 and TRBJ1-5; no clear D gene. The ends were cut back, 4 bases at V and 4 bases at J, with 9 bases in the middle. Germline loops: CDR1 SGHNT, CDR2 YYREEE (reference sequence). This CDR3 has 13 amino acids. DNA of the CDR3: TGTGCCAGCAGCCGAGGACTTAATCAGCCCCAGCATTTT. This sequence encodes CASSRGLNQPQHF.

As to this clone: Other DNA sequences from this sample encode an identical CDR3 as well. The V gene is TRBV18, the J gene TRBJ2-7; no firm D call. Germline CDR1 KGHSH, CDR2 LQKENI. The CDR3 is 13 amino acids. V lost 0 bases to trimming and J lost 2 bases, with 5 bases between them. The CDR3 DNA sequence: TGTGCCAGCTCACCACCGCAAGCCTACGAGCAGTACTTC. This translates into CASSPPQAYEQYF.

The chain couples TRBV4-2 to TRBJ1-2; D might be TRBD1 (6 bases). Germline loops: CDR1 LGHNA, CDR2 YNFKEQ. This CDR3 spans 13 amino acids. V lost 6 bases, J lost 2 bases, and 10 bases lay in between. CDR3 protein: CASSPGTNYGYTF. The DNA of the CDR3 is TGTGCCAGCAGTCCAGGGACAAACTATGGCTACACCTTC.

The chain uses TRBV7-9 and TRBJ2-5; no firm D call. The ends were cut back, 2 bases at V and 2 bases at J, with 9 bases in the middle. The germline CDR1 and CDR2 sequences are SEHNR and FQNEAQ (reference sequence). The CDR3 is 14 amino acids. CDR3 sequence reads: CASSLRAVQETQYF. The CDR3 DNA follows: TGTGCCAGCAGCTTACGCGCGGTTCAAGAGACCCAGTACTTC.

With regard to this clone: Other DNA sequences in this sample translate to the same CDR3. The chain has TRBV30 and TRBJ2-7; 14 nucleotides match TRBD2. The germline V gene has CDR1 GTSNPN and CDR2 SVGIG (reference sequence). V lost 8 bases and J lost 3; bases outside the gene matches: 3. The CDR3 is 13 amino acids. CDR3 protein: CAGLAGGNYEQYF. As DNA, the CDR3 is TGTGCCGGACTAGCGGGAGGAAACTACGAGCAGTACTTC.

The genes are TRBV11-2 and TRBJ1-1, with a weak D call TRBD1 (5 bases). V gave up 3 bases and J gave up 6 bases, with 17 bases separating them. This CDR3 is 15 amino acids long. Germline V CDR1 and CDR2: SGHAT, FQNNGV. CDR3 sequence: CASSFSAGRGSEAFF. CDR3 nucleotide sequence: TGTGCCAGCAGCTTTTCGGCAGGGAGAGGGTCTGAAGCTTTCTTT.

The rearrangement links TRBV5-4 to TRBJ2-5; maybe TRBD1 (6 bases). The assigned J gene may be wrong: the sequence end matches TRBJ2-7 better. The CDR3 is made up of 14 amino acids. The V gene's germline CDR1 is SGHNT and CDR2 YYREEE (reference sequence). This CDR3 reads CASSLALQGNEQYF. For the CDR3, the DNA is TGTGCCAGCAGCTTAGCCTTACAGGGAAACGAGCAGTACTTC.

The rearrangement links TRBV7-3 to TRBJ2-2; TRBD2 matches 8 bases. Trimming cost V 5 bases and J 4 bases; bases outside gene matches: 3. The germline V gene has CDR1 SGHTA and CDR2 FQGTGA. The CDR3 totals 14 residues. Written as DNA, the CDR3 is TGTGCCAGCAGCCCGGGAGGGTTCACCGGGGAGCTGTTTTTT. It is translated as CASSPGGFTGELFF.

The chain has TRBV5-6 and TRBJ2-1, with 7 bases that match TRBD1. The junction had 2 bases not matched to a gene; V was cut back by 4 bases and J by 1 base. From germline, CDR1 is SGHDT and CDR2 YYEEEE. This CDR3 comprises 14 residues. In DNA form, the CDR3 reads TGTGCCAGCAGCCCACAGGGGTCCTACAATGAGCAGTTCTTC. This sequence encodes CASSPQGSYNEQFF. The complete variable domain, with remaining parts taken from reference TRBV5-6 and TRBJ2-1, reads DAGVTQSPTHLIKTRGQQVTLRCSPKSGHDTVSWYQQALGQGPQFIFQYYEEEERQRGNFPDRFSGHQFPNYSSELNVNALLLGDSALYLCASSPQGSYNEQFFGPGTRLTVL.

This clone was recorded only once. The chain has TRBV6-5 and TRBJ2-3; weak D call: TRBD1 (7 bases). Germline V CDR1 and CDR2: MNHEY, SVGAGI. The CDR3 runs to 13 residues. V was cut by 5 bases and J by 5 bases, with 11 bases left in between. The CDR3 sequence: CASSRRGRDTQYF. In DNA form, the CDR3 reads TGTGCCAGCAGTCGGAGGGGGCGAGATACGCAGTATTTT.

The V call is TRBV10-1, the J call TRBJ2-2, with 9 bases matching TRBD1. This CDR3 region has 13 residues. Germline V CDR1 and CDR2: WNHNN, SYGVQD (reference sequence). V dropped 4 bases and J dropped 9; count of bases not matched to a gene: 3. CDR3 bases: TGCGCCAGCAGTGCGGACAGGGGTCGGGAGCTGTTTTTT. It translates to CASSADRGRELFF.

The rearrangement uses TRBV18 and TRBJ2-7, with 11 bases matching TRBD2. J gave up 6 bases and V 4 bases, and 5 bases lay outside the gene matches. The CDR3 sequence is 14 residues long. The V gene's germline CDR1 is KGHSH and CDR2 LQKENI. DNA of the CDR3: TGTGCCAGCTCACTACTAGCGGGAGAAGCCGAGCAGTACTTC. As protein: CASSLLAGEAEQYF.